The sequence of this T cell receptor (beta chain) was determined in a study of cytomegalovirus exposure and HLA in healthy donors. The study, taken as a whole, reports: Per published accounts, TCR beta sequences correctly predicted the HLA-A and HLA-B alleles of most subjects. Per a prior analysis, the majority of TCR beta V segments were productive roughly 87% or roughly 30% of the time.

The PCR employed 60 Vbeta primers together with 13 Jbeta primers. Some clones are missing from TCRdb's copy, which holds only in-frame ones; the method was immunoSEQ multiplex PCR. The sample yields some 200,000 clones, approximately 80% seen once. Of note for this clone: Its antigen is currently unknown.

Specimen: PBMCs. The sequence derives from a young woman in good health and CMV-seronegative.

The CDR3 DNA reads as TGTGCCAGCAGGTGGGACAGGGTGGGGGGAGCTTTCTTT. Its translation is CASRWDRVGGAFF. V gene TRBV6-5 combines with J gene TRBJ1-1; 9 bases fit TRBD1. CDR1 and CDR2 from the germline V gene are MNHEY and SVGAGI. The CDR3 is 13 amino acids. V was pared by 6 bases and J by 10 bases, with 9 bases of the junction left unmatched.